This T cell receptor beta chain was identified in a study of PD-L1 blockade in urothelial cancer. Study conclusions and caveats: Better survival was predicted when blood TCR clonality before treatment fell below the median.

The CDR3 totals 14 residues. In germline, CDR1 is SGHTA, CDR2 FQGTGA. The J segment lost 4 bases and the V segment lost 5 bases, leaving 3 bases of the junction unmatched. On this clone: No antigen is known for it.

Sequencing was performed with immunoSEQ multiplex PCR; in TCRdb, only in-frame clones are kept and a portion is missing. The sample shows 45,000 to 60,000 clones, 87% of them seen only once. The source was PBMCs, collected around atezolizumab (anti-PD-L1) treatment. This sequence originates from a man aged 55 to 70 with urothelial cancer. This chain uses TRBV7-3 with TRBJ2-2; 8 nucleotides agree with TRBD1. The CDR3 here is CASSPTGATGELFF. In DNA, the CDR3 is TGTGCCAGCAGCCCGACAGGGGCCACCGGGGAGCTGTTTTTT.